This T cell receptor beta chain was identified in a study of T-cell memory formation after mild COVID-19. On the study more broadly: TCR clusters showed largely donor specificity. Study-level results: Shrinking CD4+ clones resided mostly in CM and EM, and CD8+ ones in EMRA. Detection of some responders pre-infection suggested pre-existing cross-reactive memory T cells participated.

TCRalpha and TCRbeta libraries used 5'RACE with constant-segment primers and UMIs. TCRdb re-called the 5' RACE reads with MiXCR, one entry per CDR3 protein. The profile shows about 190,000 distinct CDR3 sequences, around 17% of them singletons. This clonotype has only a few counts. Its antigen is unknown. The V segment lost 7 bases and the J segment 4 bases; nucleotides outside the gene matches: 5. CDR1 is SGHRS and CDR2 is YFSETQ in the germline V gene. The CDR3 has 14 amino acids. This chain uses TRBV5-1 with TRBJ2-1; 10 nucleotides agree with TRBD2. The TCR originated in an adult woman who had mild COVID-19 (a few samples of this study predate the infection). Cell type and time point are not known. The sample consisted of PBMCs or a T cell subset sorted from them (not recorded which). The CDR3 DNA reads as TGCGCCAGCGGGGGGACTAGCGCATACAATGAGCAGTTCTTC. Translating it yields CASGGTSAYNEQFF.